These 17 T cell receptor beta chains were sequenced from one sample in a study of blood T cell repertoires in COVID-19. The method was immunoSEQ multiplex PCR; TCRdb's version includes in-frame clones alone and lacks a portion of them. Of 100,000 or so clones listed, roughly 90% were seen once; the top ten hold more than 5.5%. Sequenced: peripheral blood. Receptors were obtained from a woman aged 60-70 years with acute or convalescent COVID-19.

The chain has TRBV7-9 and TRBJ2-2; 8 bases agree with TRBD1. V shed 6 bases, J shed 6 bases, and the junction held 15 bases outside the gene matches. The CDR3 consists of 17 residues. In germline, CDR1 is SEHNR, CDR2 FQNEAQ (reference sequence). CDR3 nucleotides: TGTGCCAGCAGACCGTATTCCGGACAGGGTTTTTCCGGGGAGCTGTTTTTT. This encodes CASRPYSGQGFSGELFF.

The J gene is TRBJ2-1, the V gene TRBV19, with D perhaps TRBD2 (6 bases). The CDR3 length is 14 residues. V lost 3 bases, J lost 5 bases, and 11 bases lay in between. Germline CDR1 reads LNHDA; CDR2 reads SQIVND (reference sequence). DNA for the CDR3: TGTGCCAGTAGTATGGTGGGAGGACACAATGAGCAGTTCTTC. Encoded protein: CASSMVGGHNEQFF.

The CDR3 spells CASSLGTGKQFF. The DNA of the CDR3 is TGTGCCAGCAGCTTGGGGACGGGGAAGCAGTTCTTC. The genes are TRBV5-5 and TRBJ2-1, with D possibly TRBD2 on 5 matching bases. With 0 bases removed from V and 11 bases from J, the gap between germline ends came to 9 bases. Germline V lookup: CDR1 SGHKS, CDR2 YYEKEE (reference sequence). The CDR3 has 12 residues.

The rearrangement links TRBV10-3 to TRBJ2-5, with unresolved D. V was shortened by 10 bases and J by 3 bases, with 9 bases between the two germline ends. Germline CDR1 is ENHRY and CDR2 is SYGVKD. This CDR3 contains 11 residues. This chain's CDR3 is CATSTKETQYF. The CDR3 DNA reads TGTGCCACGTCTACTAAAGAGACCCAGTACTTC.

The rearrangement links TRBV3-1 (or the pseudogene TRBV3-2) to TRBJ1-4; D may be TRBD1 (6 bases). Trimming stripped 0 bases from V and 4 bases from J, with 9 bases between. The CDR3 runs to 15 residues. Germline CDR1 and CDR2: LGHDT and YNNKEL (reference sequence). DNA for the CDR3: TGTGCCAGCAGCCAAGACACACAGGGTAATGAAAAACTGTTTTTT. Translation: CASSQDTQGNEKLFF.

J is TRBJ2-7 and V is TRBV5-1, with a possible D match to TRBD1 (6 bases). Trimming cost V 3 bases and J 3 bases, with 10 bases left between them. The CDR3 contains 13 residues. Per the germline V gene, CDR1 is SGHRS and CDR2 is YFSETQ. The CDR3 region is CASSSGQLYEQYF. The CDR3 coding sequence is TGCGCCAGCAGCTCAGGACAGCTCTACGAGCAGTACTTC.

This sequence joins TRBV19 and TRBJ1-2; 8 nucleotides line up with TRBD1. Losses at the gene ends were 3 bases for V and 4 bases for J; bases not matched to a gene: 4. CDR3 length: 14 residues. In germline, CDR1 is LNHDA, CDR2 SQIVND (reference sequence). CDR3 nucleotide sequence: TGTGCCAGTAGTATCGACAGGGGTTCCTATGGCTACACCTTC. Amino acids: CASSIDRGSYGYTF.

The gene calls are TRBV6-2 or TRBV6-3 and TRBJ1-2; D remains unclear. This CDR3 region has 16 residues. Trimming pared 4 bases from V and 3 bases from J, leaving 18 bases between. CDR1 MNHEY and CDR2 SVGEGT come from the germline V gene. The CDR3 sequence: CASSSIDLEVDYGYTF. Written as DNA, the CDR3 is TGTGCCAGCAGTTCCATCGATCTCGAGGTCGACTATGGCTACACCTTC.

J is TRBJ1-1 and V is TRBV5-4; TRBD1 is a possible D gene (5 bases). Trimming pared 2 bases from V and 1 base from J, leaving 12 bases between. The V gene's germline CDR1 is SGHNT and CDR2 YYREEE (reference sequence). The length of the CDR3 is 15 residues. In nucleotides, the CDR3 is TGTGCCAGCAGCTTACCCCTCGGGGGGAACACTGAAGCTTTCTTT. Amino acids: CASSLPLGGNTEAFF.

This chain uses TRBV4-1 with TRBJ1-2, with D perhaps TRBD1 (5 bases). Germline-derived CDR1 and CDR2 are MGHRA and YSYEKL. This CDR3 is built from 17 residues. V lost 1 base to trimming and J lost 9 bases, with 24 bases between them. As DNA, the CDR3 is TGCGCCAGCAGCCAAGTTTCGGGGACTTTGGGCAGGATGAGCTACACCTTC. As protein: CASSQVSGTLGRMSYTF.

This chain uses TRBV12-5 with TRBJ2-1, with 11 bases identical to TRBD2. Per germline, CDR1 LGHNT and CDR2 FRNRAP. This CDR3 is 15 amino acids long. J lost 4 bases, V lost 7 bases, and 6 bases had no gene match. This CDR3 is CASAVAGGEYNEQFF. In DNA, the CDR3 is TGTGCTAGTGCCGTAGCGGGAGGGGAGTACAATGAGCAGTTCTTC.

This clone occurred a few times. The rearrangement uses TRBV6-1 and TRBJ2-5, with TRBD1 matching over 7 bases. Losses at the gene ends were 3 bases for V and 3 bases for J; bases not matched to a gene: 10. There are 16 residues in the CDR3. Germline values: CDR1 MNHNS, CDR2 SASEGT. In DNA form, the CDR3 reads TGTGCCAGCAGTGATGACAGGGTCATTTTAGAAGAGACCCAGTACTTC. This codes for CASSDDRVILEETQYF.

The CDR3 nucleotides read TGTGCCAGCAGTGGCAGACTAGCGGGCCCAGCCAAAAACATTCAGTACTTC. As protein: CASSGRLAGPAKNIQYF. V is TRBV2 and J is TRBJ2-4; 10 bases line up with TRBD2. The ends lost 4 bases at V and 0 bases at J; junction bases unmatched: 6. The CDR3 contains 17 residues. CDR1 SNHLY and CDR2 FYNNEI come from the germline V gene.

The gene calls are TRBV30 and TRBJ2-2; 9 bases are a match to TRBD1. Unmatched junction bases numbered 7, after V lost 6 bases and J lost 5 bases. Germline values: CDR1 GTSNPN, CDR2 SVGIG (reference sequence). This CDR3 spans 14 amino acids. CDR3 sequence reads: CACSQGALTGELFF. DNA of the CDR3: TGTGCCTGTTCACAGGGGGCGCTGACCGGGGAGCTGTTTTTT.

This chain connects TRBV7-3 to TRBJ1-1; 7 positions match TRBD1. V gave up 6 bases and J gave up 1 base; unmatched junction bases: 2. The CDR3 has 13 residues. Germline CDR1 and CDR2: SGHTA and FQGTGA. As DNA, the CDR3 is TGTGCCAGCAGTCGACAGGGGAACACTGAAGCTTTCTTT. Translation: CASSRQGNTEAFF.

The chain joins TRBV7-9 to TRBJ1-2; D gene unclear. Deletions cut 3 bases from V and 8 bases from J, with 13 bases between. The CDR3 is 13 amino acids. CDR1 SEHNR and CDR2 FQNEAQ come from the germline V gene (reference sequence). The CDR3 region is CASSLRATGGYTF. The CDR3 DNA sequence: TGTGCCAGCAGCTTGAGGGCGACCGGGGGCTACACCTTC.

This rearrangement joins TRBV18 to TRBJ2-2; 8 bases match TRBD1. CDR3 length: 17 residues. J gave up 1 base and V 3 bases, and 7 bases lay outside the gene matches. Germline CDR1 and CDR2: KGHSH and LQKENI. Here the CDR3 reads CASSPYSGTGNTGELFF. The CDR3 bases are TGTGCCAGCTCACCCTATTCCGGGACAGGGAACACCGGGGAGCTGTTTTTT.